The sequence of this TCR beta chain was determined in a study of cytomegalovirus exposure and HLA in healthy donors. Study-wide points: Reported results showed that the classifier diagnosed cytomegalovirus status with high specificity and sensitivity. Many donors carried some public TCRs, although rarity characterized most TCR sequences. The study recorded some 160 TCR beta chains that were cytomegalovirus-associated.

Clones were read by immunoSEQ multiplex PCR, and TCRdb kept only the in-frame ones, dropping some. In the table there are 150,000 to 200,000 clones, roughly 89% of which are singletons. The study drew the donors from its approximately 130-subject validation cohort, separate from the 666-subject first cohort. Notes on this clone: The target antigen is unknown.

CDR1 is SGHRS, CDR2 YFSETQ, per germline. The CDR3 spans 15 residues. With V trimmed by 3 bases and J by 3 bases, 5 bases remained unmatched. The specimen sequenced was PBMCs. This sequence was found in a young man in good health and CMV-seropositive. The chain joins TRBV5-1 to TRBJ2-1; 8 nucleotides align to TRBD2. CDR3 loop: CASSSISGVYNEQFF. CDR3 nucleotide sequence: TGCGCCAGCAGCTCGATTAGCGGGGTCTACAATGAGCAGTTCTTC.